This paragraph covers one TCR beta chain sequence. Its antigen is still unknown. The TCR alpha and TCR beta cDNA libraries, bearing sample barcodes and UMIs, were generated by 5'RACE using constant-segment primers. TCRdb re-analysed the 5' RACE reads in MiXCR, keeping a single row per CDR3 protein. The sample contains 400,000 to 500,000 distinct CDR3 sequences, around 19% of which appear only once. The CDR3 runs 14 residues. Looked up from germline, CDR1 is SGHDT and CDR2 is YYEEEE. The J segment lost 11 bases and the V segment lost 0 bases, leaving 5 bases of the junction unmatched. This entry is derived from a study of T-cell memory formation after mild COVID-19. Study background: Largely donor-specific sequence clusters came from a couple of donors. Points from the study as a whole: Within pre-infection memory, some responding clones were found, suggesting cross-reactive memory joined.

This sequence originates from an adult woman who had mild COVID-19 (a few samples of this study predate the infection). Cell type and time point are not known. Specimen: PBMCs or a T cell subset sorted from them (not recorded which). The chain recombines TRBV5-6 with TRBJ2-1; TRBD2 matches at 10 bases. This CDR3 reads CASSLELAGAQQFF. CDR3 in DNA: TGTGCCAGCAGCTTGGAGCTAGCGGGAGCCCAGCAGTTCTTC. The full variable domain, in which reference TRBV5-6 and TRBJ2-1 provide the parts outside the CDR3, is DAGVTQSPTHLIKTRGQQVTLRCSPKSGHDTVSWYQQALGQGPQFIFQYYEEEERQRGNFPDRFSGHQFPNYSSELNVNALLLGDSALYLCASSLELAGAQQFFGPGTRLTVL.